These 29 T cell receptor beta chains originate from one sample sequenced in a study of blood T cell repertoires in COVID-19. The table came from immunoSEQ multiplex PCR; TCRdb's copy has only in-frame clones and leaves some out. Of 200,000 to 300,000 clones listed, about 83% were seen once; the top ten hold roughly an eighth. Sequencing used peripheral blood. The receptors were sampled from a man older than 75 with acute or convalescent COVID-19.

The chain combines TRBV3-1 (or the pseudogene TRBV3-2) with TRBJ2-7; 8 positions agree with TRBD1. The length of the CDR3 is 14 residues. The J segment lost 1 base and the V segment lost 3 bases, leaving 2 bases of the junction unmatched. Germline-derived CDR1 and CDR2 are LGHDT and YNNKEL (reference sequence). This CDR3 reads CASSHGQGSYEQYF. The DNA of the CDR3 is TGTGCCAGCAGCCACGGACAGGGATCCTACGAGCAGTACTTC.

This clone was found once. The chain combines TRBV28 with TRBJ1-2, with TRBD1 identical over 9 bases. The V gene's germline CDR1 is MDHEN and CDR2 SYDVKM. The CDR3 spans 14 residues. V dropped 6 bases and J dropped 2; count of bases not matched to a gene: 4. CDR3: CASSRGQGNYGYTF. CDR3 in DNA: TGTGCCAGCAGCCGAGGACAGGGGAACTATGGCTACACCTTC.

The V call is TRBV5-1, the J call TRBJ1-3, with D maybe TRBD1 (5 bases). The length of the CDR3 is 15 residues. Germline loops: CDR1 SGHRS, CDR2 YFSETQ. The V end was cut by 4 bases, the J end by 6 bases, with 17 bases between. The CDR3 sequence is CASSLGPGGTNTIYF. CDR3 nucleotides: TGCGCCAGCAGCCTGGGCCCGGGGGGGACAAACACCATATATTTT.

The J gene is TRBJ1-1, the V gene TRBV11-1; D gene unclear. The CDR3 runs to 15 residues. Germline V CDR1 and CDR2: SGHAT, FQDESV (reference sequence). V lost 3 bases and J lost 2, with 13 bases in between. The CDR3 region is CASSFQVGSNTEAFF. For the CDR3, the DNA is TGTGCCAGCAGCTTCCAGGTGGGCTCTAACACTGAAGCTTTCTTT. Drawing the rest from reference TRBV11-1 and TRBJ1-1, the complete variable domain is EAEVAQSPRYKITEKSQAVAFWCDPISGHATLYWYRQILGQGPELLVQFQDESVVDDSQLPKDRFSAERLKGVDSTLKIQPAELGDSAMYLCASSFQVGSNTEAFFGQGTRLTVV.

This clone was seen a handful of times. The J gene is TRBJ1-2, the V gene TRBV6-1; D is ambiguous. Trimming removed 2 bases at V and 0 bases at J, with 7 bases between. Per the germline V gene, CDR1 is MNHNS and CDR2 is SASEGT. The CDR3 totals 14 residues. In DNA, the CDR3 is TGTGCCAGCAGTGAAAGAACAGCTAACTATGGCTACACCTTC. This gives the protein CASSERTANYGYTF.

The CDR3 loop is CAISDGQGISPLHF. In nucleotides, the CDR3 is TGTGCCATCAGCGACGGACAGGGGATTTCACCCCTCCACTTT. The rearrangement links TRBV10-3 to TRBJ1-6, with 9 bases that match TRBD1. Germline CDR1 is ENHRY and CDR2 is SYGVKD. The J segment lost 9 bases and the V segment lost 6 bases, leaving 6 bases of the junction unmatched. The CDR3 extends over 14 amino acids.

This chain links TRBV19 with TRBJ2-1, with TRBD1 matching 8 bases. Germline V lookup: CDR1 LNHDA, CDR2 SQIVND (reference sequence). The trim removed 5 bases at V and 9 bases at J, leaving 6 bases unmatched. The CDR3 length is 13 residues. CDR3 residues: CASSVDRVGEQFF. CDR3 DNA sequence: TGTGCCAGTAGTGTGGACAGGGTGGGTGAGCAGTTCTTC. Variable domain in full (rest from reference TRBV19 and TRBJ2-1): DGGITQSPKYLFRKEGQNVTLSCEQNLNHDAMYWYRQDPGQGLRLIYYSQIVNDFQKGDIAEGYSVSREKKESFPLTVTSAQKNPTAFYLCASSVDRVGEQFFGPGTRLTVL.

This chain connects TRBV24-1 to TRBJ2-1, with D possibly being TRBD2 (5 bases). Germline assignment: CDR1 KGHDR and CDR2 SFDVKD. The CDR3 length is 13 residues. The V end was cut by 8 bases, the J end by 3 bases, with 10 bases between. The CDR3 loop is CATNTGIYNEQFF. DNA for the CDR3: TGTGCCACCAATACGGGGATCTACAATGAGCAGTTCTTC.

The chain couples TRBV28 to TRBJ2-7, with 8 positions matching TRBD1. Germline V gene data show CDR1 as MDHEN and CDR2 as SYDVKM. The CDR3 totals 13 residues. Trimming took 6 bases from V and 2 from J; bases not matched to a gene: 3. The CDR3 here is CASRAQGAYEQYF. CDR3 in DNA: TGTGCCAGCAGGGCACAGGGGGCCTACGAGCAGTACTTC.

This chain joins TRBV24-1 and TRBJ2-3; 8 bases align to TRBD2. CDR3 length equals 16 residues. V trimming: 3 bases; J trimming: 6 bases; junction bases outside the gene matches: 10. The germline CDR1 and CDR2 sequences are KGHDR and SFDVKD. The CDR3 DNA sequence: TGTGCCACCAGTGATCCCGGGACTAGTCCCTCCGATACGCAGTATTTT. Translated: CATSDPGTSPSDTQYF.

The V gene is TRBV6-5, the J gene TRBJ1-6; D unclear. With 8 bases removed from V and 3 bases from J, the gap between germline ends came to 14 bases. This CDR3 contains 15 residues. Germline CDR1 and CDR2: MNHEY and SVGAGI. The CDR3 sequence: CASRPRELYNSPLHF. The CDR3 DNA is TGTGCCAGCCGCCCAAGGGAGCTCTATAATTCACCCCTCCACTTT.

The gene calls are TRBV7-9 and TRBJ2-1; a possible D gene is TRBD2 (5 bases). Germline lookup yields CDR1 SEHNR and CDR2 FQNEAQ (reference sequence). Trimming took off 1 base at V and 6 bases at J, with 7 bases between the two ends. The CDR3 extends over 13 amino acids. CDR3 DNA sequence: TGTGCCAGCAGCTTAGACGCGGGCAATGAGCAGTTCTTC. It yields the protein CASSLDAGNEQFF.

The CDR3 nucleotides read TGTGCCACCAGTGATGCCAGGTATTATGGCTACACCTTC. It yields the protein CATSDARYYGYTF. This chain joins TRBV24-1 and TRBJ1-2; D unresolved. The CDR3 consists of 13 residues. V was shortened by 3 bases and J by 5 bases, with 9 bases between the two germline ends. Germline V gene lookup returns CDR1 KGHDR and CDR2 SFDVKD.

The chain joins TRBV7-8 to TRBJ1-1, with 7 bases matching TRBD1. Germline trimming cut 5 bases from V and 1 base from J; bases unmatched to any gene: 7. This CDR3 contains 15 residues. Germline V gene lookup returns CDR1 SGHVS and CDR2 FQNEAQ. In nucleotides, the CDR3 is TGTGCCAGCAGCGCGGCGACAGGGCCGAACACTGAAGCTTTCTTT. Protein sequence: CASSAATGPNTEAFF. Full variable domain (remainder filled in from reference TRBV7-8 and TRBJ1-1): GAGVSQSPRYKVAKRGQDVALRCDPISGHVSLFWYQQALGQGPEFLTYFQNEAQLDKSGLPSDRFFAERPEGSVSTLKIQRTQQEDSAVYLCASSAATGPNTEAFFGQGTRLTVV.

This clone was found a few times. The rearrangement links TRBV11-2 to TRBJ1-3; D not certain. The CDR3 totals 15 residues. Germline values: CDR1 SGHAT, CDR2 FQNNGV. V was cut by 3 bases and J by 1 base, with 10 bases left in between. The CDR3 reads CASSFPGISGNTIYF. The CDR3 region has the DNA TGTGCCAGCAGCTTTCCGGGGATATCTGGAAACACCATATATTTT.

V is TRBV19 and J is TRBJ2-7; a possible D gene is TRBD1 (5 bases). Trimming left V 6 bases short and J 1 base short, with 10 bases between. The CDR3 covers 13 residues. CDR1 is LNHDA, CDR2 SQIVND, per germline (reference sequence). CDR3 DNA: TGTGCCAGTAGCCTCCGACAGTCCTACGAGCAGTACTTC. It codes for CASSLRQSYEQYF.

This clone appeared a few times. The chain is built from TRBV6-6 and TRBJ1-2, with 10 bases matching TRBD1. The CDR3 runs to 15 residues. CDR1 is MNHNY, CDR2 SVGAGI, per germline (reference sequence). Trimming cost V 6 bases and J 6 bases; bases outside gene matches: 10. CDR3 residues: CASSPGGDRGHGYTF. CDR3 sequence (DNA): TGTGCCAGCAGCCCCGGTGGCGACAGGGGGCATGGCTACACCTTC.

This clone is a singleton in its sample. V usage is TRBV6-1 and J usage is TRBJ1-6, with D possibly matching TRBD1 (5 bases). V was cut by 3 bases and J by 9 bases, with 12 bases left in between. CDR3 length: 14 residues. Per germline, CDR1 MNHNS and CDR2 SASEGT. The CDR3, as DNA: TGTGCCAGCAGTGATCCGGGGGTAGGTTCACCCCTCCACTTT. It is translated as CASSDPGVGSPLHF.

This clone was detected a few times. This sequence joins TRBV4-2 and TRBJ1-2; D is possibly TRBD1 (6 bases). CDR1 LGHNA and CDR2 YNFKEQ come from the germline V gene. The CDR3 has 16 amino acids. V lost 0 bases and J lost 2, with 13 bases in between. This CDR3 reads CASSQDLTGTNYGYTF. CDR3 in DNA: TGTGCCAGCAGCCAAGACCTTACAGGGACCAACTATGGCTACACCTTC.

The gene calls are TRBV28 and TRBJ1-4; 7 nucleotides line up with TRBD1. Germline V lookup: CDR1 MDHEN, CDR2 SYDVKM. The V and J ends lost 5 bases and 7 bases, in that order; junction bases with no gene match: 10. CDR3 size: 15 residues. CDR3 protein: CASSPKGALSEKLFF. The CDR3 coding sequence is TGTGCCAGCAGTCCCAAGGGGGCTTTGAGTGAAAAACTGTTTTTT. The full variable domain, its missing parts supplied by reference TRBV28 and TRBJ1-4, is DVKVTQSSRYLVKRTGEKVFLECVQDMDHENMFWYRQDPGLGLRLIYFSYDVKMKEKGDIPEGYSVSREKKERFSLILESASTNQTSMYLCASSPKGALSEKLFFGSGTQLSVL.

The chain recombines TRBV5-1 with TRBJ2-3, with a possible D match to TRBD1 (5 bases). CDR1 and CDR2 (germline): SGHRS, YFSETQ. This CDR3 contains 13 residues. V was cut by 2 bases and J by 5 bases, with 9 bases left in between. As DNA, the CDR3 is TGCGCCAGCAGCTTCCAGGGCGGAGATACGCAGTATTTT. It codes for CASSFQGGDTQYF.

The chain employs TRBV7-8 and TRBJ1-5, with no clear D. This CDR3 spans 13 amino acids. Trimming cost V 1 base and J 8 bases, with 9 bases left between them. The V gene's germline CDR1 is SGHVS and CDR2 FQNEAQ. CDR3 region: CASSLGEREPQHF. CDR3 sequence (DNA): TGTGCCAGCAGCTTAGGAGAACGGGAGCCCCAGCATTTT. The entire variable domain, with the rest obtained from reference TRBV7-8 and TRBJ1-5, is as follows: GAGVSQSPRYKVAKRGQDVALRCDPISGHVSLFWYQQALGQGPEFLTYFQNEAQLDKSGLPSDRFFAERPEGSVSTLKIQRTQQEDSAVYLCASSLGEREPQHFGDGTRLSIL.

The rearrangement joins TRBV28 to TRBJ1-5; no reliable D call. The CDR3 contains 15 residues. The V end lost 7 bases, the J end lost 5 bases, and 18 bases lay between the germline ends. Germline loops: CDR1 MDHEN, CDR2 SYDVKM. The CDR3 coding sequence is TGTGCCAGCACCGAACTGACCTCCGGAGATCAGCCCCAGCATTTT. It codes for CASTELTSGDQPQHF.

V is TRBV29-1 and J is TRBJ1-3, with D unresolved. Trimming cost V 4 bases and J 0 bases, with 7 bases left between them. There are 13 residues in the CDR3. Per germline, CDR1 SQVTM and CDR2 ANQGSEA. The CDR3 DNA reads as TGCAGCGTTGTGGCCAGCTCTGGAAACACCATATATTTT. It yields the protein CSVVASSGNTIYF.

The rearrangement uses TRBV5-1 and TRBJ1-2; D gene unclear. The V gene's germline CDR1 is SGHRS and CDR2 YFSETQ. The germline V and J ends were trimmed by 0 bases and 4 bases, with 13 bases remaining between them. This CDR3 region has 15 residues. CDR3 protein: CASSLEGEVGYGYTF. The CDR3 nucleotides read TGCGCCAGCAGCTTGGAAGGTGAGGTGGGCTATGGCTACACCTTC.

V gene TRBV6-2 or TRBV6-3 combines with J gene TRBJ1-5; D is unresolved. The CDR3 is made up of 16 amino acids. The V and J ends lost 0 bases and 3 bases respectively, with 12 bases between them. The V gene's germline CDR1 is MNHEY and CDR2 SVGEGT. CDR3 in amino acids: CASSYSRVSTNQPQHF. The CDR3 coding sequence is TGTGCCAGCAGTTACTCGAGGGTCAGTACCAATCAGCCCCAGCATTTT.

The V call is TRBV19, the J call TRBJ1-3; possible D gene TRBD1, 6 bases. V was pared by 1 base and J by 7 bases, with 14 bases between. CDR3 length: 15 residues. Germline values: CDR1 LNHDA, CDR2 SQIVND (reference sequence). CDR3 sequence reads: CASSIGGHRGNTIYF. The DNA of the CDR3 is TGTGCCAGTAGTATAGGGGGACATCGTGGGAACACCATATATTTT. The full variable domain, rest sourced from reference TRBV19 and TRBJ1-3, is DGGITQSPKYLFRKEGQNVTLSCEQNLNHDAMYWYRQDPGQGLRLIYYSQIVNDFQKGDIAEGYSVSREKKESFPLTVTSAQKNPTAFYLCASSIGGHRGNTIYFGEGSWLTVV.

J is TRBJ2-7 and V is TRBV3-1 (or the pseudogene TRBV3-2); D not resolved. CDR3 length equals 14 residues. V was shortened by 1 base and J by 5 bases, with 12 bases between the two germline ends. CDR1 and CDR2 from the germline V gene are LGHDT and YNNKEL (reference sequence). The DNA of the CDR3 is TGTGCCAGCAGCCAAGGGGCTGGGTTCGACGAGCAGTACTTC. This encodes CASSQGAGFDEQYF.

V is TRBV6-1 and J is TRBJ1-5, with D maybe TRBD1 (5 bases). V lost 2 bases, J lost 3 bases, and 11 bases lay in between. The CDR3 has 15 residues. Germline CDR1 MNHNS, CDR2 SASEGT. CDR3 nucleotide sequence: TGTGCCAGCAGTGAAAGCGGGGGAACCAATCAGCCCCAGCATTTT. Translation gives CASSESGGTNQPQHF.